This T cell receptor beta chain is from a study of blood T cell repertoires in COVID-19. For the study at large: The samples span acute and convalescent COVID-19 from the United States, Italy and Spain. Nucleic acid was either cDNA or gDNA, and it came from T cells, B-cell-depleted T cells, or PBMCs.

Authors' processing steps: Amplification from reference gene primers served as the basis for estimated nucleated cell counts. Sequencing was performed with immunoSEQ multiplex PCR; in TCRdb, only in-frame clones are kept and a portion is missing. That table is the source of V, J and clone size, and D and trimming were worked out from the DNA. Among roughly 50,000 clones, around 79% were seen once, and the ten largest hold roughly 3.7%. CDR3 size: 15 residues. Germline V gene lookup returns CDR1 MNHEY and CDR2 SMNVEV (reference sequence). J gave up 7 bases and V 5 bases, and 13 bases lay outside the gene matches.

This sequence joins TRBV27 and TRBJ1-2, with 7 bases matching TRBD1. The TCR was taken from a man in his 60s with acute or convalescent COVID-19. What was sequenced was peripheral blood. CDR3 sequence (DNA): TGTGCCAGCAGTCGGAGCAAGGGGGCGTGGATTGGCTACACCTTC. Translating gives CASSRSKGAWIGYTF.